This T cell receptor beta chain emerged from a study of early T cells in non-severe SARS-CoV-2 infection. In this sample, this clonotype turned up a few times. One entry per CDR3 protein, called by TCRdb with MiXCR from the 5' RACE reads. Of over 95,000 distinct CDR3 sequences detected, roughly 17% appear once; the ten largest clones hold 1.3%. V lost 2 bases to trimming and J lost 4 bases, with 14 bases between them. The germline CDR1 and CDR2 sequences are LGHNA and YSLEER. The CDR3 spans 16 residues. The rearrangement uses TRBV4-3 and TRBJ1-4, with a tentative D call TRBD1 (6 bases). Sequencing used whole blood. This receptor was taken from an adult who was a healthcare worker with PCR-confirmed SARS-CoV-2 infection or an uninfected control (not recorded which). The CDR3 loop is CASSQRQGIFNEKLFF. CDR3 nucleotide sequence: TGCGCCAGCAGCCAACGGCAGGGGATTTTTAATGAAAAACTGTTTTTT.